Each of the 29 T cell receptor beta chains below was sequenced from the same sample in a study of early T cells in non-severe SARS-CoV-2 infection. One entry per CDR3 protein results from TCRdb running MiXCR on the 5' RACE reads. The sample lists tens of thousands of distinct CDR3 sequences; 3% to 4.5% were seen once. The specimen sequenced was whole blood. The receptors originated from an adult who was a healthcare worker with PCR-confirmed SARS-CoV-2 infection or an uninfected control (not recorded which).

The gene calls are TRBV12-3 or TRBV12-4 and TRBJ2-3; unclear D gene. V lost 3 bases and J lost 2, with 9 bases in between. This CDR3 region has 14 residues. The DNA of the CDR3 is TGTGCCAGCAGTTTTGGCCGGCTCACAGATACGCAGTATTTT. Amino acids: CASSFGRLTDTQYF.

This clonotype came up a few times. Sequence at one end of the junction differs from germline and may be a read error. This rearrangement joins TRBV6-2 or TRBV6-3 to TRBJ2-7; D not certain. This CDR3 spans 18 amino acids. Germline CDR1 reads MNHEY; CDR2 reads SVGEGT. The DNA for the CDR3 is TGTGCCAGCAGTTACTCGTTCTTGGGAAACTCCCACTCCAACGAGCAGTACTTC. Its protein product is CASSYSFLGNSHSNEQYF.

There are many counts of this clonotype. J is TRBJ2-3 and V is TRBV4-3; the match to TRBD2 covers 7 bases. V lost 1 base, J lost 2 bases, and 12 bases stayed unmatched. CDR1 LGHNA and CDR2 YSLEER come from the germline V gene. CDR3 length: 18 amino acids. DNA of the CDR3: TGCGCCAGCAGCCAAGGTCTGGGTGCGGGAGTCCCCACAGATACGCAGTATTTT. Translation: CASSQGLGAGVPTDTQYF.

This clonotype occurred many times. The CDR3 sequence: CSVPTGISYEQYV. CDR3 bases: TGCAGCGTTCCAACAGGTATCTCCTACGAGCAGTACGTC. The chain uses TRBV29-1 and TRBJ2-7; possibly TRBD1 for D (5 bases). Germline CDR1 reads SQVTM; CDR2 reads ANQGSEA. CDR3 length equals 13 residues. V dropped 5 bases and J dropped 0 bases, with 11 bases sitting between them.

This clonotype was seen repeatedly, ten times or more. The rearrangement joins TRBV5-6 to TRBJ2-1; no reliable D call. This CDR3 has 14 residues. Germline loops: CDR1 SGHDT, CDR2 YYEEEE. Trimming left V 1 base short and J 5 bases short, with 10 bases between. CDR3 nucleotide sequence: TGTGCCAGCAGCTTGCGGCAAAATAACAATGAGCAGTTCTTC. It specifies CASSLRQNNNEQFF.

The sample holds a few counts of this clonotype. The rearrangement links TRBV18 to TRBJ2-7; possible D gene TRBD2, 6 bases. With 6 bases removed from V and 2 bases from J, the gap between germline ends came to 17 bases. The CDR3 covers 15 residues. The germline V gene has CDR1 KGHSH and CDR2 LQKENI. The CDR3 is CASSAGIAETYEQYF. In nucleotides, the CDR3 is TGTGCCAGCTCGGCGGGAATAGCGGAAACCTACGAGCAGTACTTC.

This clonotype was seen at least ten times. The CDR3 nucleotides read TGTGCCAGCAGCCCATATACTAGCGGGAGTTTCGACGAGCAGTACGTC. Translating gives CASSPYTSGSFDEQYV. This chain connects TRBV14 to TRBJ2-7, with TRBD2 identical over 11 bases. This CDR3 contains 16 residues. The J segment lost 5 bases and the V segment lost 4 bases, leaving 10 bases of the junction unmatched. Germline V gene sequence: CDR1 SGHDN, CDR2 FVKESK.

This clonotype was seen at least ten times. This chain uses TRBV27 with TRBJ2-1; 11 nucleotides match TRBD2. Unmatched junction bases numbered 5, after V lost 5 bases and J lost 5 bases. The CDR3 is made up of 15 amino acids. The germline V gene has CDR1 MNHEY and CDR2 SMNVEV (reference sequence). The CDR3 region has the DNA TGTGCCAGCAGTCCAGGGACTAGCGGTCACAATGAGCAGTTCTTC. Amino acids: CASSPGTSGHNEQFF.

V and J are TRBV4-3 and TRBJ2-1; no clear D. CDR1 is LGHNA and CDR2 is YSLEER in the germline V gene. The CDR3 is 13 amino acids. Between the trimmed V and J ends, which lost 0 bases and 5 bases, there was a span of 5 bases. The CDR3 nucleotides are TGCGCCAGCAGCCAAGAAAGGGACAATGAGCAGTTCTTC. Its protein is CASSQERDNEQFF.

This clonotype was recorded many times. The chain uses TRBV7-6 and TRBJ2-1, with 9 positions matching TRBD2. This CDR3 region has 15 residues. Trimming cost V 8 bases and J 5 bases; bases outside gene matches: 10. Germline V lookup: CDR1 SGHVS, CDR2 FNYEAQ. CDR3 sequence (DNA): TGTGCCAGCGCCGGGGCGGGAGGGCCGCACAATGAGCAGTTCTTC. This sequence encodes CASAGAGGPHNEQFF.

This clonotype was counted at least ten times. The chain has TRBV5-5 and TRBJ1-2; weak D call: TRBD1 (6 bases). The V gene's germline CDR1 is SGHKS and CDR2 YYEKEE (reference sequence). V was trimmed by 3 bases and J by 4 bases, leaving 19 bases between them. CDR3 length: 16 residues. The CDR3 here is CASSSQGFESGYGYTF. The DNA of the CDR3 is TGTGCCAGCAGCTCACAGGGTTTTGAGTCGGGCTATGGCTACACCTTC.

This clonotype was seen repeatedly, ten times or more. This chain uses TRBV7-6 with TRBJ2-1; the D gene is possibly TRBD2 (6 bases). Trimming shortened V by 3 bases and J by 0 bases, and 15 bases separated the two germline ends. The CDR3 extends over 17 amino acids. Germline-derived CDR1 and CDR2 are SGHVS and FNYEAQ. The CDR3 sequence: CASSFGGTLSSYNEQFF. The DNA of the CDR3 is TGTGCCAGCAGCTTTGGCGGGACCCTCAGCTCCTACAATGAGCAGTTCTTC.

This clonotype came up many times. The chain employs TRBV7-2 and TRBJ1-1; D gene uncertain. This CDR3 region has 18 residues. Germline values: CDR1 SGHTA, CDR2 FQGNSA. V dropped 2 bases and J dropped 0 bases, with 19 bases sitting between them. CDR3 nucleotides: TGTGCCAGCAGCTTATCTCTTCGGCGGAGATACATGAACACTGAAGCTTTCTTT. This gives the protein CASSLSLRRRYMNTEAFF.

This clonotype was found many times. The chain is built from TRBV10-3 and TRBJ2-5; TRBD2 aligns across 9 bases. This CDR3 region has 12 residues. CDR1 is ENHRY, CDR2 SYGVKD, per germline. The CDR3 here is CASRGGEETQYF. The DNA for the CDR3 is TGTGCTTCGCGCGGGGGGGAAGAGACCCAGTACTTC.

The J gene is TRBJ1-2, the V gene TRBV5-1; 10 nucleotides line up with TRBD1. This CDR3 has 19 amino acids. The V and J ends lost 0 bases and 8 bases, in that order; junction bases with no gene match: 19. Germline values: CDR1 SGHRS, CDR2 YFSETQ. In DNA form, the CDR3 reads TGCGCCAGCAGCTTGGGAGATTATCCCGGGACAGGGGAGAAAAGGGGCTACACCTTC. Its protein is CASSLGDYPGTGEKRGYTF.

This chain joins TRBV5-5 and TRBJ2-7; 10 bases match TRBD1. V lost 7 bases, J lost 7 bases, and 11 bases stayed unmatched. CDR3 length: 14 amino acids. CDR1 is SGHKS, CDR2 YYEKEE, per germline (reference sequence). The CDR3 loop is CASASGTGVREQYV. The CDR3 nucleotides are TGTGCCAGCGCCTCCGGGACAGGGGTGAGAGAGCAGTACGTC.

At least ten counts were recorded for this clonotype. CDR3: CATTPDQGREQFF. The CDR3 nucleotides read TGTGCCACCACCCCAGATCAGGGCAGGGAGCAGTTCTTC. The V call is TRBV15, the J call TRBJ2-1; weak D call: TRBD1 (5 bases). Trimming cost V 7 bases and J 10 bases, with 17 bases left between them. Germline CDR1 and CDR2: LNHNV and YYDKDF (reference sequence). The CDR3 totals 13 residues.

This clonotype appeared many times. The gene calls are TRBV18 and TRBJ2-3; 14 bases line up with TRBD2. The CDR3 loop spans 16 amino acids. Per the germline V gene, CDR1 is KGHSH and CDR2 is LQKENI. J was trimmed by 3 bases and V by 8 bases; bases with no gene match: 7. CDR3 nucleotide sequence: TGTGCCAGCCGGGGACTAGCGGGAGTTGGGACAGATACGCAGTATTTT. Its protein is CASRGLAGVGTDTQYF.

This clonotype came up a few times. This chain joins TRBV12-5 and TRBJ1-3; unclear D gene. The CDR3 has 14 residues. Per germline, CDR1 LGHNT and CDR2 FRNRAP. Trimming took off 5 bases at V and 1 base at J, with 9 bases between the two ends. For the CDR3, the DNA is TGTGCTAGTGGTCTGCGGATTTCTGGAAACACCATATATTTT. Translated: CASGLRISGNTIYF.

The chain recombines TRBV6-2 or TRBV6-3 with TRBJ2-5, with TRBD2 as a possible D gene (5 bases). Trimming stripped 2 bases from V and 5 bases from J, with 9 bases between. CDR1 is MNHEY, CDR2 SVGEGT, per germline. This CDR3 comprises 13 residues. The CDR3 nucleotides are TGTGCCAGCAGTTACGTCCAGCGGGAGACCCAGTACTTC. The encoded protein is CASSYVQRETQYF.

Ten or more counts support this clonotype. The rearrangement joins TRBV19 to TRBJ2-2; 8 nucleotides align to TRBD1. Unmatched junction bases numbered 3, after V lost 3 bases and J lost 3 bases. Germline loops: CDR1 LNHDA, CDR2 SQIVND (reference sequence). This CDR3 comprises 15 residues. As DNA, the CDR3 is TGTGCCAGTAGTATCCCGGACAGGGACACCGGGGAGCTGTTTTTT. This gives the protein CASSIPDRDTGELFF.

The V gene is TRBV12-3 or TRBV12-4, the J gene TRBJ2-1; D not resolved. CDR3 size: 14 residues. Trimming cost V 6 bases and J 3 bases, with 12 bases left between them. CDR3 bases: TGTGCCAGCAGGCCGAATTCAGACTACAATGAGCAGTTCTTC. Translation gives CASRPNSDYNEQFF.

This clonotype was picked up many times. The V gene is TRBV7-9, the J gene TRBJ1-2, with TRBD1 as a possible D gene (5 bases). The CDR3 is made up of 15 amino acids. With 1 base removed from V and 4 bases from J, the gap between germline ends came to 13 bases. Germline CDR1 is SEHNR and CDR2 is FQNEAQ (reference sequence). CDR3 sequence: CASSLDEQGIYGYTF. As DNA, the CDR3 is TGTGCCAGCAGCTTAGATGAGCAGGGAATCTATGGCTACACCTTC.

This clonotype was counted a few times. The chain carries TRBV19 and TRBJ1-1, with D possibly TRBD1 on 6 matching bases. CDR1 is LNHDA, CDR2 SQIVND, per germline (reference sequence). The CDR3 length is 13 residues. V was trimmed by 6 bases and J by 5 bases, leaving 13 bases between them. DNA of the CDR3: TGTGCCAGTAGCTGGGGGGGGCGAACTGAAGCTTTCTTT. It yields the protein CASSWGGRTEAFF. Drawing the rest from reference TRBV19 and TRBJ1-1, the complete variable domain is DGGITQSPKYLFRKEGQNVTLSCEQNLNHDAMYWYRQDPGQGLRLIYYSQIVNDFQKGDIAEGYSVSREKKESFPLTVTSAQKNPTAFYLCASSWGGRTEAFFGQGTRLTVV.

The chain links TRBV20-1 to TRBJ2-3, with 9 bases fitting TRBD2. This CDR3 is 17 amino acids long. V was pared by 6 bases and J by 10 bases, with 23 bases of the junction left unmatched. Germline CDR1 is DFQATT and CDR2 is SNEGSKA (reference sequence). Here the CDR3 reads CSAPPGVAGEGLGAQYF. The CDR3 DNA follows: TGCAGTGCCCCCCCGGGAGTAGCGGGAGAAGGTCTGGGGGCGCAGTATTTT.

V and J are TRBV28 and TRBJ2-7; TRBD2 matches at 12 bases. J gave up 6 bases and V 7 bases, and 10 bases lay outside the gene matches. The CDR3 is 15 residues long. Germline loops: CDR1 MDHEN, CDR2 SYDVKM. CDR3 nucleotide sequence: TGTGCCAGCACGTCTGGACTAGCGGGATTGGGCGAGCAGTACTTC. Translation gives CASTSGLAGLGEQYF.

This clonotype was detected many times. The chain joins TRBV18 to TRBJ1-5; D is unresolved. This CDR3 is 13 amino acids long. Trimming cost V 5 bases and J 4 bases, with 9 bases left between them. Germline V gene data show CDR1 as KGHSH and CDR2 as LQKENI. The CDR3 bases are TGTGCCAGCTCATGGGGTCGAAATCAGCCCCAGCATTTT. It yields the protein CASSWGRNQPQHF.

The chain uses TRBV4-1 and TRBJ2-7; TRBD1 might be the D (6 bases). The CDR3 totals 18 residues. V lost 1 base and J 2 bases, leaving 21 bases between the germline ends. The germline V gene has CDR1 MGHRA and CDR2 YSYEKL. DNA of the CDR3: TGCGCCAGCAGCCAAGTTGAAATTGGGGGCGAGAGAGCCTACGAGCAGTACTTC. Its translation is CASSQVEIGGERAYEQYF.

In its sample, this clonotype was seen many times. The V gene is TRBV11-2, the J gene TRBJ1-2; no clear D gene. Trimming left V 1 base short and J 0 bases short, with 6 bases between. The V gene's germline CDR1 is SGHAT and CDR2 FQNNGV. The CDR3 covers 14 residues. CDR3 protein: CASSLGVANYGYTF. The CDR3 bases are TGTGCCAGCAGCTTAGGGGTAGCTAACTATGGCTACACCTTC.